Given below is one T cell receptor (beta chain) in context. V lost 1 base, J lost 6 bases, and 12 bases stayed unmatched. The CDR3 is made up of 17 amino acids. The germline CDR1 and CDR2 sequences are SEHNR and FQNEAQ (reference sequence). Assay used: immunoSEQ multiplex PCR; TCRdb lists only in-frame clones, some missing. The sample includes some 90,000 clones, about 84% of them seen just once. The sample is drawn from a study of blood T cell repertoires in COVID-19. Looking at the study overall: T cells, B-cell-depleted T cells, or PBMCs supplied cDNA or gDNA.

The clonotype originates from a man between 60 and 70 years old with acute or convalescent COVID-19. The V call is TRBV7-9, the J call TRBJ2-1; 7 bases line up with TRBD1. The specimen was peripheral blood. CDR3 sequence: CASSLVVLLSGGNEQFF. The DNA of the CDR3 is TGTGCCAGCAGCTTAGTGGTTCTGTTATCAGGGGGCAATGAGCAGTTCTTC.